Listed below are T cell receptor beta chains from one sample, sequenced in a study of immune evolution from preneoplasia to lung adenocarcinoma. Using immunoSEQ multiplex PCR, the repertoire was profiled, and TCRdb retains in-frame clones only, with some absent. The sample includes over 1,000 clones, roughly 84% of them seen just once. What was sequenced was FFPE adjacent normal lung tissue. The receptors stem from a person in their sixties with lung adenocarcinoma. The CDR3 runs from the conserved cysteine through the conserved F or W. D genes are given only for firm matches. Expanded clones get a size class; other rows say once, few or many, or leave the size out.

few	TRBV2	NA	TRBJ1-6	TGTGCCAGCAGGGACTTGGGGGGGCCGAATTCACCCCTCCACTTT	CASRDLGGPNSPLHF
NA	TRBV4-2	NA	TRBJ2-3	TGTGCCAGCAGCCACTTTATGACGGATACGCAGTATTTT	CASSHFMTDTQYF
NA	TRBV19	TRBD1	TRBJ1-1	TGTGCCAGTACCCCAGGGGGTCTTACTGAAGCTTTCTTT	CASTPGGLTEAFF
NA	TRBV7-8	NA	TRBJ2-1	TGTGCCAGCAGCTCCTACCGGGACCCTTTCTGGGGTGAGCAGTTCTTC	CASSSYRDPFWGEQFF
NA	TRBV6-5	NA	TRBJ2-7	TGTGCCAGCAGTTACTCAGGGGATGACGAGCAGTACTTC	CASSYSGDDEQYF
NA	TRBV7-8	TRBD2	TRBJ2-1	TGTGCCAGCAGCTTAGGATCTAGCGGCTCCTACAATGAGCAGTTCTTC	CASSLGSSGSYNEQFF
NA	TRBV14	TRBD1	TRBJ1-1	TGTGCCAGCAGCCGAGGACAGGGGATCACTGAAGCTTTCTTT	CASSRGQGITEAFF
NA	TRBV11-2	NA	TRBJ1-3	TGTGCCAGCAGCTTTCCCCCTCCCTACGGGGGAGTGGTGGGAAACACCATATATTTT	CASSFPPPYGGVVGNTIYF
NA	TRBV4-1	NA	TRBJ2-7	TGCGCCAGCAGCCAAGATAGACAAAACCCCTACGAGCAGTACTTC	CASSQDRQNPYEQYF
NA	TRBV5-4	NA	TRBJ2-2	TGTGCCAGCAGCTACCGGGAGAGGCGGCCCGGGGAGCTGTTTTTT	CASSYRERRPGELFF
NA	TRBV20-1	NA	TRBJ2-3	TGCAGTGCCAAGAGCACAGATACGCAGTATTTT	CSAKSTDTQYF
NA	TRBV9	NA	TRBJ1-2	TGTGCCAGCAGCGTAAACCGGGAAAACTTAAACTATGGCTACACCTTC	CASSVNRENLNYGYTF
NA	TRBV18	NA	TRBJ1-2	TGTGCCAGCTCACCATACGGCCAAGGGGATGGCTACACCTTC	CASSPYGQGDGYTF
NA	TRBV6-1	TRBD2	TRBJ2-1	TGTGCCAGCAGTGAATGGGCTAGCGGGAGCTACAATGAGCAGTTCTTC	CASSEWASGSYNEQFF
NA	TRBV28	TRBD2	TRBJ2-7	TGTGCCAGCAGTTTCCCGGGACTAGCAAGTGAGCAGTACTTC	CASSFPGLASEQYF